These 27 T cell receptor beta chains originate from one sample sequenced in a study of OX40 agonist ivuxolimab in advanced cancers. The table came from immunoSEQ multiplex PCR; TCRdb's copy has only in-frame clones and leaves some out. The top ten clones hold 5.5% of a sample with some 66,000 clones, roughly four fifths of them seen once. This specimen consisted of CD4+ or CD8+ T cells sorted from blood, obtained in a trial of the OX40 agonist ivuxolimab. The receptors shown here come from an adult with an advanced solid tumor such as melanoma, head and neck, liver or kidney cancer.

Of note for this clone: The junction shows a germline mismatch at one end, possibly a read error. J is TRBJ1-1 and V is TRBV2, with D tentatively TRBD1 (5 bases). This CDR3 has 14 residues. Germline V gene sequence: CDR1 SNHLY, CDR2 FYNNEI. The DNA of the CDR3 is TGTGCCAGCAGGGAAGGGGCTACGAACACTGAAGCTTTCTTT. It specifies CASREGATNTEAFF.

This CDR3 reads CASSYSGTTYEQYF. Written as DNA, the CDR3 is TGTGCCAGCAGTTACAGTGGGACGACCTACGAGCAGTACTTC. The chain employs TRBV6-5 and TRBJ2-7; possibly TRBD1 or TRBD2 for D (5 bases each). This CDR3 region has 14 residues. Between the trimmed V and J ends, which lost 2 bases and 2 bases, there was a span of 10 bases. Germline V gene lookup returns CDR1 MNHEY and CDR2 SVGAGI.

The V call is TRBV15, the J call TRBJ2-7; 8 bases line up with TRBD2. The CDR3 contains 15 residues. With 0 bases clipped from V and 1 base from J, the junction kept 2 bases outside the gene matches. CDR1 is LNHNV and CDR2 is YYDKDF in the germline V gene (reference sequence). CDR3 residues: CATSRDRGGSYEQYV. DNA of the CDR3: TGTGCCACCAGCAGAGATCGGGGGGGGTCCTACGAGCAGTACGTC.

The gene calls are TRBV30 and TRBJ1-3; tentative D call: TRBD1 (5 bases). This CDR3 has 16 amino acids. Germline V gene data show CDR1 as GTSNPN and CDR2 as SVGIG (reference sequence). Between the trimmed V and J ends, which lost 2 bases and 0 bases, there was a span of 14 bases. The CDR3 loop reads CAWSLLHRSSGNTIYF. The CDR3 DNA is TGTGCCTGGAGTCTACTACACAGGAGCTCTGGAAACACCATATATTTT.

This chain connects TRBV5-1 to TRBJ1-4; 9 positions match TRBD1. This CDR3 region has 14 residues. Trimming at V came to 5 bases and at J to 2 bases, leaving 1 base not matched to a gene. Germline-derived CDR1 and CDR2 are SGHRS and YFSETQ. CDR3 sequence (DNA): TGCGCCAGCAGACAGGGGGCCACTAATGAAAAACTGTTTTTT. This codes for CASRQGATNEKLFF.

This clone was picked up a small number of times. The chain carries TRBV9 and TRBJ2-1; D gene unclear. CDR3 length equals 15 residues. The germline V and J ends were trimmed by 0 bases and 1 base, with 8 bases remaining between them. CDR1 and CDR2 from the germline V gene are SGDLS and YYNGEE. CDR3 bases: TGTGCCAGCAGCGTAGGGGCGGAATCCTACAATGAGCAGTTCTTC. Translated: CASSVGAESYNEQFF.

The chain joins TRBV6-1 to TRBJ2-7, with 7 bases matching TRBD1. The germline gives CDR1 MNHNS, CDR2 SASEGT. J was trimmed by 7 bases and V by 2 bases; bases with no gene match: 5. The CDR3 is made up of 13 amino acids. The CDR3 bases are TGTGCCAGCAGTGAAAGGAGACAGGGAGAGCAGTACGTC. It is translated as CASSERRQGEQYV.

V is TRBV28 and J is TRBJ2-7; possibly TRBD1 or TRBD2 for D (5 bases each). Trimming pared 11 bases from V and 2 bases from J, leaving 16 bases between. The CDR3 covers 13 residues. Germline lookup yields CDR1 MDHEN and CDR2 SYDVKM. The CDR3 nucleotides are TGTGCCTCCCGCCCCCAGGGAGCCTACGAGCAGTACTTC. It is translated as CASRPQGAYEQYF.

The chain is built from TRBV28 and TRBJ1-1, with no clear D. Deletions cut 4 bases from V and 3 bases from J, with 12 bases between. Germline-derived CDR1 and CDR2 are MDHEN and SYDVKM. The CDR3 is 14 amino acids. Written as DNA, the CDR3 is TGTGCCAGCAGTTCGCGAAATAGGTACACTGAAGCTTTCTTT. This translates into CASSSRNRYTEAFF.

The CDR3 protein is CAIGLRNEQFF. The CDR3 nucleotides are TGTGCCATAGGTCTACGGAATGAGCAGTTCTTC. The chain carries TRBV10-3 and TRBJ2-1; D gene unclear. This CDR3 contains 11 residues. Germline values: CDR1 ENHRY, CDR2 SYGVKD. Trimming took 9 bases from V and 7 from J, leaving 10 bases between them.

The genes are TRBV28 and TRBJ1-5, with 8 bases lining up with TRBD1. Germline CDR1 and CDR2: MDHEN and SYDVKM. Trimming took 5 bases from V and 8 from J; bases not matched to a gene: 11. The CDR3 is 15 residues long. CDR3 sequence: CASSINPRGRKPQHF. The CDR3 bases are TGTGCCAGCAGTATAAACCCCAGGGGGCGTAAGCCCCAGCATTTT.

The genes are TRBV11-2 and TRBJ2-3; D is undetermined. Germline lookup yields CDR1 SGHAT and CDR2 FQNNGV. The CDR3 has 12 residues. V lost 4 bases to trimming and J lost 4 bases, with 6 bases between them. CDR3 DNA sequence: TGTGCCAGCAGCTCGAGAGCAGATACGCAGTATTTT. This codes for CASSSRADTQYF.

This clone was observed a single time. The rearrangement links TRBV15 to TRBJ1-4, with D uncertain. Germline values: CDR1 LNHNV, CDR2 YYDKDF (reference sequence). The CDR3 extends over 14 amino acids. V lost 1 base and J 8 bases, leaving 11 bases between the germline ends. The CDR3: CATSRGNAPEKLFF. The CDR3 DNA follows: TGTGCCACCAGCAGAGGGAACGCCCCCGAAAAACTGTTTTTT.

The V and J genes are TRBV7-6 and TRBJ2-2; D is perhaps TRBD2 (6 bases). The CDR3 is made up of 17 amino acids. Trimming pared 0 bases from V and 3 bases from J, leaving 14 bases between. Germline assignment: CDR1 SGHVS and CDR2 FNYEAQ. DNA for the CDR3: TGTGCCAGCAGCTTAGCGCGGGGCGGGCGGGACACCGGGGAGCTGTTTTTT. Its translation: CASSLARGGRDTGELFF.

The chain recombines TRBV7-2 with TRBJ2-7; 8 bases are a match to TRBD1. V lost 5 bases and J lost 8; bases outside the gene matches: 11. The germline CDR1 and CDR2 sequences are SGHTA and FQGNSA. The CDR3 is 14 residues long. In DNA form, the CDR3 reads TGTGCCAGCAGCCCAACTCAGGGGGCGCTTCAGCAGTACTTC. It encodes CASSPTQGALQQYF.

V is TRBV5-1 and J is TRBJ2-7; D remains unclear. The germline CDR1 and CDR2 sequences are SGHRS and YFSETQ. The CDR3 has 11 residues. V dropped 4 bases and J dropped 3 bases, with 5 bases sitting between them. The CDR3 DNA sequence: TGCGCCAGCAGCGGCTACTACGAGCAGTACGTC. It is translated as CASSGYYEQYV.

V usage is TRBV5-1 and J usage is TRBJ2-7; the D gene is possibly TRBD1 (5 bases). CDR3 length equals 16 residues. The V end lost 0 bases, the J end lost 2 bases, and 15 bases lay between the germline ends. Germline lookup yields CDR1 SGHRS and CDR2 YFSETQ. The CDR3 spells CASSLGTPSGTYEQYF. The CDR3 region has the DNA TGCGCCAGCAGCTTGGGTACTCCATCAGGGACCTACGAGCAGTACTTC.

V is TRBV18 and J is TRBJ1-1; D unclear. The CDR3 totals 13 residues. The germline CDR1 and CDR2 sequences are KGHSH and LQKENI. With 2 bases removed from V and 0 bases from J, the gap between germline ends came to 4 bases. This chain's CDR3 is CASSPGLNTEAFF. In DNA, the CDR3 is TGTGCCAGCTCACCAGGGTTGAACACTGAAGCTTTCTTT.

This chain connects TRBV19 to TRBJ1-4; D possibly corresponds to TRBD1 (5 bases). The CDR3 covers 15 residues. Germline values: CDR1 LNHDA, CDR2 SQIVND (reference sequence). V lost 5 bases to trimming and J lost 7 bases, with 17 bases between them. Here the CDR3 reads CASSPQTVGAEKLFF. For the CDR3, the DNA is TGTGCCAGTAGTCCGCAGACAGTTGGAGCTGAAAAACTGTTTTTT.

The rearrangement joins TRBV2 to TRBJ2-2, with D possibly matching TRBD2 (5 bases). Germline CDR1 reads SNHLY; CDR2 reads FYNNEI. V gave up 4 bases and J gave up 4 bases, with 10 bases separating them. This CDR3 has 14 amino acids. The chain's CDR3 is CASSGGAGTGELFF. DNA of the CDR3: TGTGCCAGCAGTGGAGGCGCGGGCACCGGGGAGCTGTTTTTT.

This clone was seen a single time. The chain employs TRBV25-1 and TRBJ1-5, with D possibly matching TRBD1 (6 bases). The germline V gene has CDR1 MGHDK and CDR2 SYGVNS. The V end lost 4 bases, the J end lost 9 bases, and 13 bases lay between the germline ends. CDR3 length equals 13 residues. This CDR3 reads CASSARGTGPQHF. DNA of the CDR3: TGTGCCAGCAGTGCAAGGGGGACGGGGCCCCAGCATTTT.

V is TRBV14 and J is TRBJ1-3; perhaps TRBD1 as D (5 bases). This CDR3 has 16 amino acids. V dropped 0 bases and J dropped 4 bases, with 13 bases sitting between them. CDR1 is SGHDN and CDR2 is FVKESK in the germline V gene. The CDR3 nucleotides are TGTGCCAGCAGCCAAGAGGGTACAGGCAGAGGAAACACCATATATTTT. This translates into CASSQEGTGRGNTIYF. The full variable domain, in which reference TRBV14 and TRBJ1-3 provide the parts outside the CDR3, is EAGVTQFPSHSVIEKGQTVTLRCDPISGHDNLYWYRRVMGKEIKFLLHFVKESKQDESGMPNNRFLAERTGGTYSTLKVQPAELEDSGVYFCASSQEGTGRGNTIYFGEGSWLTVV.

The V and J genes are TRBV9 and TRBJ2-7; the match to TRBD1 covers 8 bases. The CDR3 totals 18 residues. Germline CDR1 and CDR2: SGDLS and YYNGEE. After removal of 3 bases from V and 7 bases from J, the junction contained 21 bases not matched to a gene. The CDR3 spells CASSASPSDRTGRGEQYF. In nucleotides, the CDR3 is TGTGCCAGCAGCGCCTCCCCCTCGGACAGGACAGGGAGAGGTGAGCAGTACTTC.

In DNA, the CDR3 is TGTGCCAGCAGTTACGTTTCGGGGGGGGCGGAGACCCAGTACTTC. Translated, it gives CASSYVSGGAETQYF. The chain links TRBV25-1 to TRBJ2-5; 8 bases agree with TRBD2. The length of the CDR3 is 15 residues. Germline V CDR1 and CDR2: MGHDK, SYGVNS. The trim removed 5 bases at V and 5 bases at J, leaving 10 bases unmatched. The entire variable domain, with the rest obtained from reference TRBV25-1 and TRBJ2-5, is as follows: EADIYQTPRYLVIGTGKKITLECSQTMGHDKMYWYQQDPGMELHLIHYSYGVNSTEKGDLSSESTVSRIRTEHFPLTLESARPSHTSQYLCASSYVSGGAETQYFGPGTRLLVL.

V is TRBV7-9 and J is TRBJ2-2; D possibly corresponds to TRBD1 (6 bases). CDR3 length: 19 amino acids. V lost 1 base and J 4 bases, leaving 22 bases between the germline ends. Germline CDR1 SEHNR, CDR2 FQNEAQ (reference sequence). CDR3 sequence: CASSLVGVVAGELTGELFF. Written as DNA, the CDR3 is TGTGCCAGCAGCTTAGTGGGGGTCGTGGCAGGGGAACTCACCGGGGAGCTGTTTTTT.

The chain uses TRBV9 and TRBJ2-1; D ambiguous. The V and J ends lost 1 base and 8 bases respectively, with 10 bases between them. The CDR3 covers 13 residues. Germline V gene sequence: CDR1 SGDLS, CDR2 YYNGEE. The CDR3 is CASSVSRSHEQFF. The CDR3 DNA reads as TGTGCCAGCAGCGTAAGCAGGAGCCATGAGCAGTTCTTC.

The chain couples TRBV5-4 to TRBJ2-5, with 10 bases matching TRBD2. Gene TRBJ2-7 matches the end of the DNA better, so the J call may be wrong. CDR1 is SGHNT and CDR2 is YYREEE in the germline V gene (reference sequence). The CDR3 loop spans 15 amino acids. The CDR3 protein is CASSSPSGSRYEQYF. In DNA, the CDR3 is TGTGCCAGCAGCTCCCCTAGCGGGAGTAGGTACGAGCAGTACTTC.